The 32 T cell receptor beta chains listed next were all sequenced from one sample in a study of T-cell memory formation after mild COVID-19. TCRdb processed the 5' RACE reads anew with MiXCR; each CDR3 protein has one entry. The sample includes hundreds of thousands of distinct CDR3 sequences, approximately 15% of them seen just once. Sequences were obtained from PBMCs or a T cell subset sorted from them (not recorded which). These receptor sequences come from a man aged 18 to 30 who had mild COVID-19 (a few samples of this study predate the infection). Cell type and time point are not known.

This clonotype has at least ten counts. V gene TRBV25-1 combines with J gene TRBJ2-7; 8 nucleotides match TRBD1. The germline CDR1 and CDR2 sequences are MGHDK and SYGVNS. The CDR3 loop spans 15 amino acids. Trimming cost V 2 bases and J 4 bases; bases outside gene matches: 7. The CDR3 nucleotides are TGTGCCAGCAGTGAAGGTAACAGGGGGGTGTACGAGCAGTACTTC. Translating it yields CASSEGNRGVYEQYF.

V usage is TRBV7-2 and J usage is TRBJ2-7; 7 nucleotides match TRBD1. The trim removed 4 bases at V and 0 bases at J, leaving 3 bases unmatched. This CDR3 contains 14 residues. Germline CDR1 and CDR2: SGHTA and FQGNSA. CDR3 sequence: CASSSTGYSYEQYF. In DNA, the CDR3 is TGTGCCAGCAGCTCGACAGGGTACTCCTACGAGCAGTACTTC.

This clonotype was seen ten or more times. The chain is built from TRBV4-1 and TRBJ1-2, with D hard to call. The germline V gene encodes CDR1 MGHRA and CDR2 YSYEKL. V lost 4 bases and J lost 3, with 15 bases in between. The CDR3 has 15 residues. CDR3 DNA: TGCGCCAGCAGCCGCACATCGGAAGGAGACTATGGCTACACCTTC. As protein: CASSRTSEGDYGYTF.

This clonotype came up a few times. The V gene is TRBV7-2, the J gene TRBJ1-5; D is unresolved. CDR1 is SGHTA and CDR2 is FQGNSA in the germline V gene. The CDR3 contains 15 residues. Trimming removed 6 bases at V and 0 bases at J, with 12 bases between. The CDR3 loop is CASSPKIYSNQPQHF. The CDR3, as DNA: TGTGCCAGCAGTCCAAAGATTTATAGCAATCAGCCCCAGCATTTT.

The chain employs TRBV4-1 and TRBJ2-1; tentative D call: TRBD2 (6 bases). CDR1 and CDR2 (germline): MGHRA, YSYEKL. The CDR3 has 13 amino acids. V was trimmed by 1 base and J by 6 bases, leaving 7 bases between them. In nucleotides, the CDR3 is TGCGCCAGCAGCCAAGTGGGAGGCAATGAGCAGTTCTTC. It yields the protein CASSQVGGNEQFF.

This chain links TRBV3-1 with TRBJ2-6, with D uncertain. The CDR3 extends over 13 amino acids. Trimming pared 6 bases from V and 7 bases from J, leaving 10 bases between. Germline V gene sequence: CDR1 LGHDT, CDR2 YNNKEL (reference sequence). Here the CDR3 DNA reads TGTGCCAGCAGGGATGGTAGTGCCAACGTCCTGACTTTC. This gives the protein CASRDGSANVLTF. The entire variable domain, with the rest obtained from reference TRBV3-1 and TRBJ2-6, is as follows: DTAVSQTPKYLVTQMGNDKSIKCEQNLGHDTMYWYKQDSKKFLKIMFSYNNKELIINETVPNRFSPKSPDKAHLNLHINSLELGDSAVYFCASRDGSANVLTFGAGSRLTVL.

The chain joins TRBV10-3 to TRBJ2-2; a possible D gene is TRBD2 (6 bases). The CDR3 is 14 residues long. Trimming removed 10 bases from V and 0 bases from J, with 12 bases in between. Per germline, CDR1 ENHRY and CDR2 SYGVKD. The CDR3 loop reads CATLGLTNTGELFF. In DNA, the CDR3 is TGTGCCACCCTGGGACTCACGAACACCGGGGAGCTGTTTTTT.

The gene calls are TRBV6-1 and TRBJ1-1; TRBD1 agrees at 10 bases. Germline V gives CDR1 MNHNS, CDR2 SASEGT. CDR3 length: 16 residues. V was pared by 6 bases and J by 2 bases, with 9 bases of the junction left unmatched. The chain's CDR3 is CASSDRDRGVNTEAFF. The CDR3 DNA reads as TGTGCCAGCAGCGACCGGGACAGGGGTGTCAACACTGAAGCTTTCTTT.

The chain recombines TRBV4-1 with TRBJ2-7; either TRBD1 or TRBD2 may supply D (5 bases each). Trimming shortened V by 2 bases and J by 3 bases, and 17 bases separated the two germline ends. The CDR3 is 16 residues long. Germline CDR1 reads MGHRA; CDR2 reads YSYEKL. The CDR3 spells CASSQKDRPGRYEQYF. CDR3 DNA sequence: TGCGCCAGCAGCCAAAAAGACAGACCGGGGCGCTACGAGCAGTACTTC.

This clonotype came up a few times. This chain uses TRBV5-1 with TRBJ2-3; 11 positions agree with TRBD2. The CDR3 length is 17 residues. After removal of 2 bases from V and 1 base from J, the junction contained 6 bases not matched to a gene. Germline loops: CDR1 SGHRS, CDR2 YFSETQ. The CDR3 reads CASSLYLLAGGTDTQYF. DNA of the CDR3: TGCGCCAGCAGCTTATACCTACTAGCGGGGGGCACAGATACGCAGTATTTT.

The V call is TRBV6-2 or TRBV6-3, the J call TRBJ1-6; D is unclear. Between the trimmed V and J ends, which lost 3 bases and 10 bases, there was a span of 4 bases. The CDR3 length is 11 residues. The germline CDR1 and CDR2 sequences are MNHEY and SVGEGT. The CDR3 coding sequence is TGTGCCAGCAGTTATTTGTCACCCCTCCACTTT. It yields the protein CASSYLSPLHF.

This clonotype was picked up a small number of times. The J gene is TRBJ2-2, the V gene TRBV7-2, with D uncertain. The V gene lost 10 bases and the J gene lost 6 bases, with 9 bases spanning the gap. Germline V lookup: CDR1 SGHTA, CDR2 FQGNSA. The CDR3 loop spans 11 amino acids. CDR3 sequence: CATVSAGELFF. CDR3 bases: TGTGCCACCGTATCAGCCGGGGAGCTGTTTTTT.

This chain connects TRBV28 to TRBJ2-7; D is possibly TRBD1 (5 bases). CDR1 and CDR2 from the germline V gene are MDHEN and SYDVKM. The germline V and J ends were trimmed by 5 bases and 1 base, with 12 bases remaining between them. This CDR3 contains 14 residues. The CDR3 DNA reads TGTGCCAGCAGTACAGGCTCTTTTTCCTACGAGCAGTACGTC. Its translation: CASSTGSFSYEQYV.

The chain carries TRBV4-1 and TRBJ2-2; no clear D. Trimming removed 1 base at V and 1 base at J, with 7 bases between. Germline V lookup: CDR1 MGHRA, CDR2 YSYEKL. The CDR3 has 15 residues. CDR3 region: CASSQVTRNTGELFF. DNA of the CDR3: TGCGCCAGCAGCCAAGTAACACGGAACACCGGGGAGCTGTTTTTT.

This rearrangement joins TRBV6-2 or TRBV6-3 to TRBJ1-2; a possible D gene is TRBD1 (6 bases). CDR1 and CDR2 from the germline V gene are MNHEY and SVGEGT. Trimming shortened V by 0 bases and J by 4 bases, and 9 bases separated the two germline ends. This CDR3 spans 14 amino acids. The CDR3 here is CASSYSTGGYGYTF. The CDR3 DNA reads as TGTGCCAGCAGTTACTCGACAGGAGGCTATGGCTACACCTTC.

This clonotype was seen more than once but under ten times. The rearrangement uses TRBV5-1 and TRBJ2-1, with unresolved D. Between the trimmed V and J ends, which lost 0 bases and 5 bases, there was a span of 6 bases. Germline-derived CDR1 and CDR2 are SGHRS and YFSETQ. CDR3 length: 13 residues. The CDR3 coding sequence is TGCGCCAGCAGCTTGGCATCCCACAATGAGCAGTTCTTC. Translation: CASSLASHNEQFF.

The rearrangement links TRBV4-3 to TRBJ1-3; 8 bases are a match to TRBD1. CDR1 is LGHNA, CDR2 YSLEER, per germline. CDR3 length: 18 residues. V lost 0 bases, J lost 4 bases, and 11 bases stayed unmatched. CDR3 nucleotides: TGCGCCAGCAGCCAAGACTATCAGGGGGCGCTTTCAGGAAACACCATATATTTT. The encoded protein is CASSQDYQGALSGNTIYF.

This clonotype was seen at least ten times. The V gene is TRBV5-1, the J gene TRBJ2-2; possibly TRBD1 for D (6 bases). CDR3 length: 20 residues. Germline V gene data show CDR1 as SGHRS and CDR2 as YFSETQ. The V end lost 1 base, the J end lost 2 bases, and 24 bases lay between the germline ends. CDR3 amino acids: CASSLMPSTLGTPNTGELFF. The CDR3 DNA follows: TGCGCCAGCAGCTTGATGCCTTCGACGTTGGGGACACCAAACACCGGGGAGCTGTTTTTT.

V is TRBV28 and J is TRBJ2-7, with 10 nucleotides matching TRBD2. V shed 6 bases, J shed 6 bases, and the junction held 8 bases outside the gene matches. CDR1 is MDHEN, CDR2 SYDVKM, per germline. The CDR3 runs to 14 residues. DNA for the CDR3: TGTGCCAGCAGCACCGGGACTAGCGTAAGCGAGCAGTACGTC. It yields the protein CASSTGTSVSEQYV.

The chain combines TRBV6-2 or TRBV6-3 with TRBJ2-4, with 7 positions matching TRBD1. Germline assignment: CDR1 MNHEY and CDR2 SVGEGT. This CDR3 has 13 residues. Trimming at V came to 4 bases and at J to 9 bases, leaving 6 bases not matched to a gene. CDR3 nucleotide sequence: TGTGCCAGCAGTTTTGGCGGACAGGTCATTCAGTACTTC. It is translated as CASSFGGQVIQYF.

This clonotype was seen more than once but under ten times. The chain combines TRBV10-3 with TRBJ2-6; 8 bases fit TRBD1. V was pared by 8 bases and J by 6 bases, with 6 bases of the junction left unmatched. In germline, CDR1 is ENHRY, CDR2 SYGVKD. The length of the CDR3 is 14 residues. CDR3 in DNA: TGTGCCATCCCACAGGGGGAGGAGGCCAACGTCCTGACTTTC. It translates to CAIPQGEEANVLTF.

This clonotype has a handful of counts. CDR3 in amino acids: CASSYAEWNAFF. In nucleotides, the CDR3 is TGTGCCAGCAGCTACGCGGAGTGGAATGCTTTCTTT. V usage is TRBV6-2 or TRBV6-3 and J usage is TRBJ1-1; D unclear. The CDR3 sequence is 12 residues long. V gave up 6 bases and J gave up 11 bases, with 16 bases separating them. Germline CDR1 reads MNHEY; CDR2 reads SVGEGT.

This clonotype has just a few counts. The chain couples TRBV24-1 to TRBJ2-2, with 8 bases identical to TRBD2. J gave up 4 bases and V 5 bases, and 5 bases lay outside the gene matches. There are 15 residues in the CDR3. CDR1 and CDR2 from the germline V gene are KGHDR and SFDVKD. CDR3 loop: CATSGAGAGTGELFF. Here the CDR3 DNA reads TGTGCCACCAGTGGAGCGGGGGCCGGCACCGGGGAGCTGTTTTTT.

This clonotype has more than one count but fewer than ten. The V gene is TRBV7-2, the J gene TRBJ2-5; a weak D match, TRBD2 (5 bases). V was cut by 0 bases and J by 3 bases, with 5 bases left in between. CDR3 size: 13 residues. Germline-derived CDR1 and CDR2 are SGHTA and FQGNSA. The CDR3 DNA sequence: TGTGCCAGCAGCTTAGCGCGGGAAGAGACCCAGTACTTC. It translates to CASSLAREETQYF. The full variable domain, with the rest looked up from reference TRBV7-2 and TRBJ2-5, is GAGVSQSPSNKVTEKGKDVELRCDPISGHTALYWYRQSLGQGLEFLIYFQGNSAPDKSGLPSDRFSAERTGGSVSTLTIQRTQQEDSAVYLCASSLAREETQYFGPGTRLLVL.

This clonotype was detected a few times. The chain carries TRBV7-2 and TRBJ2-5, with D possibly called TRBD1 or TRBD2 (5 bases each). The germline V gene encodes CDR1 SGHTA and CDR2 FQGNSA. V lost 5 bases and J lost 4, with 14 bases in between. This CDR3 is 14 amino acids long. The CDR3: CASSGEAGRETQYF. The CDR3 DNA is TGTGCCAGCAGCGGAGAGGCAGGGAGAGAGACCCAGTACTTC.

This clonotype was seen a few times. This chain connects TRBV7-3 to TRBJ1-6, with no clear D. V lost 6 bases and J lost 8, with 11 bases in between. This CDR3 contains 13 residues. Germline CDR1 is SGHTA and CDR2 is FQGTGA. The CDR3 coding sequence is TGTGCCAGCAGTTTACAGCCTTATTCACCCCTCCACTTT. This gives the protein CASSLQPYSPLHF.

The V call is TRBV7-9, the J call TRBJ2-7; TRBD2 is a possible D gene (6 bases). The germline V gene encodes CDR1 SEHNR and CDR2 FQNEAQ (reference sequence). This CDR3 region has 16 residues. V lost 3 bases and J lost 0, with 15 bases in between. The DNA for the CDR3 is TGTGCCAGCAGCTTGGGTTCCGGGACTCGCTCCTACGAGCAGTACTTC. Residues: CASSLGSGTRSYEQYF.

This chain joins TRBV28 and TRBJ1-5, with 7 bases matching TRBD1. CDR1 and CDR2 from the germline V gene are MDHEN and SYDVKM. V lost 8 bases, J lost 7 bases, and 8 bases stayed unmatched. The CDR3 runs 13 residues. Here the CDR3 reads CASGLGQEQPQHF. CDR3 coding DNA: TGTGCCAGCGGACTCGGACAGGAGCAGCCCCAGCATTTT.

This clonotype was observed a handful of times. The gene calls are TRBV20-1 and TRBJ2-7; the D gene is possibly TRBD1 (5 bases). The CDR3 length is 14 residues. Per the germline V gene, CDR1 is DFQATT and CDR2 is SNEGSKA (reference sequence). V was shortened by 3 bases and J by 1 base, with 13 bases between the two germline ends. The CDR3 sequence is CSARTAGSSYEQYV. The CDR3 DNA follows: TGCAGTGCTAGGACTGCAGGGTCATCCTACGAGCAGTACGTC.

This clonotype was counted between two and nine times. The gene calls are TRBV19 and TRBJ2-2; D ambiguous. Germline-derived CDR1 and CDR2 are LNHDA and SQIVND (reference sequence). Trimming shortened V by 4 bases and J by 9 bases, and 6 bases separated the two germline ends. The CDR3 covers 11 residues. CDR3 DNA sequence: TGTGCCAGTAGTAGGCCGAGGGAGCTGTTTTTT. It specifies CASSRPRELFF.

The CDR3 here is CSASPPLGGPVGETQYF. Written as DNA, the CDR3 is TGCAGTGCTAGTCCCCCCCTCGGGGGGCCAGTAGGAGAGACCCAGTACTTC. The chain recombines TRBV20-1 with TRBJ2-5; TRBD2 is a possible D gene (7 bases). The CDR3 contains 17 residues. V lost 3 bases, J lost 4 bases, and 24 bases lay in between. Germline CDR1 is DFQATT and CDR2 is SNEGSKA (reference sequence).

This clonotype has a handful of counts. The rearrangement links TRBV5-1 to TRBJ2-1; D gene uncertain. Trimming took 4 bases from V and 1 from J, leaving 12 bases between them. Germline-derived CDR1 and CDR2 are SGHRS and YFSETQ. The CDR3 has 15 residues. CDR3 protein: CASSPDGVSYNEQFF. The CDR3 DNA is TGCGCCAGCAGCCCCGATGGTGTGTCCTACAATGAGCAGTTCTTC.